The 10 T cell receptor beta chains below all came from one sample that was sequenced in a study of technical replicates of blood from four donors. TCRdb keeps only in-frame clones here, not all; method: immunoSEQ multiplex PCR. The sample contains just over 70,000 clones, about 94% of which appear only once. The sequenced sample was T cells isolated from PBMCs. The receptors come from a human donor in good health.

This sequence joins TRBV6-6 and TRBJ2-7, with 11 nucleotides matching TRBD2. Germline V gives CDR1 MNHNY, CDR2 SVGAGI (reference sequence). Trimming cost V 2 bases and J 7 bases; bases outside gene matches: 7. This CDR3 spans 15 amino acids. The chain's CDR3 is CASSYPGTSGVEQYF. CDR3 DNA: TGTGCCAGCAGTTACCCGGGGACTAGCGGAGTTGAGCAGTACTTC.

This chain uses TRBV4-3 with TRBJ2-3, with no clear D. Trimming left V 1 base short and J 0 bases short, with 8 bases between. From germline, CDR1 is LGHNA and CDR2 YSLEER. There are 15 residues in the CDR3. CDR3 amino acids: CASSQGASSTDTQYF. The CDR3 DNA reads as TGCGCCAGCAGCCAAGGCGCGTCTAGCACAGATACGCAGTATTTT.

The chain employs TRBV10-1 and TRBJ2-2; 11 positions agree with TRBD2. The CDR3 contains 14 residues. Germline V gene data show CDR1 as WNHNN and CDR2 as SYGVQD (reference sequence). J was trimmed by 1 base and V by 8 bases; bases with no gene match: 0. The CDR3 nucleotides are TGCGCCAGCGGGACTAGCGGGAACACCGGGGAGCTGTTTTTT. Its protein product is CASGTSGNTGELFF.

This clone was seen just once. The chain uses TRBV29-1 and TRBJ2-3, with no clear D. The CDR3 has 12 residues. Germline V gives CDR1 SQVTM, CDR2 ANQGSEA. V lost 4 bases and J lost 10, with 15 bases in between. CDR3: CSVAFDPGAQYF. CDR3 DNA sequence: TGCAGCGTTGCCTTCGATCCTGGAGCGCAGTATTTT.

V and J are TRBV10-3 and TRBJ2-3; possible D gene TRBD2, 7 bases. This CDR3 is 14 amino acids long. Germline-derived CDR1 and CDR2 are ENHRY and SYGVKD. The germline V and J ends were trimmed by 5 bases and 5 bases, with 14 bases remaining between them. Here the CDR3 DNA reads TGTGCCATCAGTTGGGGGGGGCTCGAAGATACGCAGTATTTT. Protein: CAISWGGLEDTQYF.

CDR3 nucleotide sequence: TGTGCCAGCAGCTCCCAAGCTTCGCGTGGAAAACTGTTTTTT. Its translation: CASSSQASRGKLFF. The J gene is TRBJ1-4, the V gene TRBV11-1; D uncertain. This CDR3 is 14 amino acids long. V was clipped by 4 bases and J by 10 bases, with 16 bases between them. Germline V gene data show CDR1 as SGHAT and CDR2 as FQDESV (reference sequence).

The genes are TRBV6-5 and TRBJ1-2; no clear D. The CDR3 consists of 15 residues. Germline V CDR1 and CDR2: MNHEY, SVGAGI. With 3 bases removed from V and 8 bases from J, the gap between germline ends came to 19 bases. The CDR3 region has the DNA TGTGCCAGCAGTTATGATCCGGGGAGCCCTAGCGGCTACACCTTC. This translates into CASSYDPGSPSGYTF.

This chain joins TRBV7-9 and TRBJ2-3, with 7 bases identical to TRBD2. The J segment lost 2 bases and the V segment lost 5 bases, leaving 7 bases of the junction unmatched. The CDR3 sequence is 15 residues long. Germline loops: CDR1 SEHNR, CDR2 FQNEAQ (reference sequence). The CDR3 spells CASSRRLATTDTQYF. The CDR3 DNA follows: TGTGCCAGCAGCCGAAGACTAGCCACCACAGATACGCAGTATTTT.

The chain couples TRBV7-3 to TRBJ2-1; 13 bases agree with TRBD2. This CDR3 comprises 16 residues. With V trimmed by 4 bases and J by 3 bases, 3 bases remained unmatched. Per the germline V gene, CDR1 is SGHTA and CDR2 is FQGTGA. CDR3 nucleotides: TGTGCCAGCAGCTGGACTAGCGGGAGTCTCTACAATGAGCAGTTCTTC. This encodes CASSWTSGSLYNEQFF.

The chain recombines TRBV7-9 with TRBJ2-7; TRBD1 aligns across 8 bases. V shed 6 bases and J 2 bases; nucleotides not matched to a gene: 3. The CDR3 has 13 residues. Germline loops: CDR1 SEHNR, CDR2 FQNEAQ (reference sequence). CDR3 DNA: TGTGCCAGCAGAGGACAGGGCACCTACGAGCAGTACTTC. This translates into CASRGQGTYEQYF.